The rows below give T cell receptor beta chains drawn from one sample of a study of response to subunit inactivated influenza vaccine. TCRdb recomputed calls from the RT-PCR reads with MiXCR, one row per CDR3 protein. The sample consists of 600,000 to 700,000 distinct CDR3 sequences, 12% to 15% of them appearing once. The sample in question was PBMCs from blood, obtained around 14 days before vaccination. The receptors shown here come from a man aged 45-60 years who received an inactivated influenza vaccine. The CDR3 runs from the conserved cysteine through the conserved F or W. The D gene is left open where the match is weak. Part of the rows lack a size; the others show once, few, many or a class for expanded clones.

TRBD1	-	TRBV20-1	TRBJ1-5	CSAWTGTRVNQPQHF	TGCAGTGCTTGGACAGGGACCCGGGTAAATCAGCCCCAGCATTTT
-	few	TRBV6-5	TRBJ2-5	CASSYAERGRETQYF	TGTGCCAGCAGTTACGCCGAAAGGGGCAGGGAGACCCAGTACTTC
TRBD1	few	TRBV20-1	TRBJ2-1	CSARAGTGGYNEQFF	TGCAGTGCTAGAGCAGGGACAGGGGGCTACAATGAGCAGTTCTTC
TRBD2	-	TRBV9	TRBJ2-1	CASSVGIAGGPYNEQFF	TGTGCCAGCAGCGTAGGTATAGCGGGAGGGCCATACAATGAGCAGTTCTTC
-	-	TRBV6-2/TRBV6-3	TRBJ2-2	CASKNGLGGSTGELFF	TGTGCCAGCAAGAACGGCCTAGGAGGCTCCACCGGGGAGCTGTTTTTT
-	many	TRBV5-1	TRBJ1-5	CASSLDGLGNQPQHF	TGCGCCAGCAGCTTGGACGGGCTTGGCAATCAGCCCCAGCATTTT
-	-	TRBV7-8	TRBJ2-7	CASSPGRDPSYEQYF	TGTGCCAGCAGCCCTGGAAGGGACCCATCCTACGAGCAGTACTTC
-	-	TRBV6-4	TRBJ2-1	CASSAPPLGRIRYNEQFF	TGTGCCAGCAGTGCCCCACCCCTGGGTAGGATACGCTACAATGAGCAGTTCTTC
-	many	TRBV12-3/TRBV12-4	TRBJ1-6	CASSSSGSSYNSPLHF	TGTGCCAGCAGTTCTTCCGGCAGCTCCTATAATTCACCCCTCCACTTT
TRBD1	many	TRBV5-1	TRBJ2-2	CASSPRTGANTGELFF	TGCGCCAGCAGCCCCCGGACAGGGGCAAACACCGGGGAGCTGTTTTTT
TRBD1	few	TRBV7-6	TRBJ2-7	CASSLTDQTGGHEQYF	TGTGCCAGCAGCTTAACAGACCAAACAGGGGGCCACGAGCAGTACTTC
TRBD2	-	TRBV9	TRBJ2-3	CASSAGTSGGRTDTQYF	TGTGCCAGCAGCGCCGGGACTAGCGGGGGTCGCACAGATACGCAGTATTTT
-	many	TRBV28	TRBJ2-5	CASSLAGRPETQYF	TGTGCCAGCAGTTTAGCGGGGAGGCCAGAGACCCAGTACTTC
-	few	TRBV4-2	TRBJ2-6	CASSPSSGGGANVLTF	TGTGCCAGCAGCCCCTCATCGGGCGGTGGGGCCAACGTCCTGACTTTC
-	few	TRBV30	TRBJ2-3	CAWTPGDSYTDTQYF	TGTGCCTGGACCCCAGGGGATTCTTACACAGATACGCAGTATTTT
-	-	TRBV28	TRBJ2-5	CASSTTQTQYF	TGTGCCAGCAGTACAACTCAGACCCAGTACTTC
-	few	TRBV9	TRBJ2-7	CASSVGHQSSYEQYF	TGTGCCAGCAGCGTAGGGCACCAGAGCTCCTACGAGCAGTACTTC
-	-	TRBV28	TRBJ2-2	CASSLWRRNTGELFF	TGTGCCAGCAGTTTATGGAGAAGGAACACCGGGGAGCTGTTTTTT
-	-	TRBV28	TRBJ1-3	CASSLFARGSGNTIYF	TGTGCCAGCAGTTTATTCGCTCGGGGCTCTGGAAACACCATATATTTT
TRBD2	few	TRBV9	TRBJ2-1	CASSVEFSGKNEQFF	TGTGCCAGCAGCGTAGAGTTTAGCGGGAAGAATGAGCAGTTCTTC
-	-	TRBV20-1	TRBJ1-1	CSAREVYTGQAFF	TGCAGTGCTAGAGAAGTCTATACAGGGCAAGCTTTCTTT
-	-	TRBV6-9	TRBJ2-5	CASSKPPGQAPQETQYF	TGTGCCAGCAGTAAACCTCCCGGGCAGGCCCCTCAAGAGACCCAGTACTTC
TRBD1	many	TRBV12-3/TRBV12-4	TRBJ1-2	CASSSRTGSGYTF	TGTGCCAGCAGTTCGCGGACAGGATCTGGCTACACCTTC
-	-	TRBV3-1	TRBJ2-7	CASSLDASRREQYF	TGTGCCAGCAGTTTGGACGCCTCACGGCGCGAGCAGTACTTC
-	-	TRBV15	TRBJ1-2	CATYRTGANYGYTF	TGTGCCACTTATAGGACGGGAGCAAACTATGGCTACACCTTC
-	many	TRBV5-1	TRBJ2-5	CASSLAGVEETQYF	TGTGCCAGCAGCTTAGCAGGGGTTGAGGAGACCCAGTACTTC
TRBD2	-	TRBV4-1	TRBJ2-7	CASSRLAGGREQYF	TGCGCCAGCAGCCGACTAGCGGGGGGCCGGGAGCAGTACTTC
-	many	TRBV5-1	TRBJ2-1	CASSLGPQYVAGASNEQFF	TGCGCCAGCAGCTTGGGCCCTCAGTATGTGGCGGGGGCTTCCAATGAGCAGTTCTTC
-	few	TRBV6-2/TRBV6-3	TRBJ1-1	CATRIQGWDTEAFF	TGTGCCACGCGAATTCAGGGTTGGGACACTGAAGCTTTCTTT
-	-	TRBV20-1	TRBJ2-5	CSARGLLDRWETQYF	TGCAGTGCTAGAGGGTTGTTAGATCGGTGGGAGACCCAGTACTTC
-	many	TRBV9	TRBJ2-7	CASSVGSGSYEQYF	TGTGCCAGCAGCGTAGGGTCAGGATCCTACGAGCAGTACTTC
-	few	TRBV20-1	TRBJ2-7	CSAPGPSSYEQYF	TGCAGTGCTCCGGGCCCGAGCTCCTACGAGCAGTACTTC
-	-	TRBV27	TRBJ2-7	CASSKQGYSYEQYF	TGTGCCAGCAGTAAACAGGGCTACTCCTACGAGCAGTACTTC
-	-	TRBV7-3	TRBJ2-7	CASSLYGVPYEQYF	TGTGCCAGCAGCTTATATGGGGTTCCCTACGAGCAGTACTTC
-	-	TRBV7-6	TRBJ2-3	CASSLNPDSPYTQYF	TGTGCCAGCAGCTTAAACCCCGACTCGCCGTATACGCAGTATTTT
-	-	TRBV4-1	TRBJ2-4	CASSQPREGITKNIQYF	TGCGCCAGCAGCCAACCTCGAGAGGGGATTACCAAAAACATTCAGTACTTC
TRBD2	-	TRBV15	TRBJ2-2	CATSRGGTSGSRELFF	TGTGCCACCAGCAGAGGGGGGACTAGCGGGAGTCGGGAGCTGTTTTTT
-	-	TRBV28	TRBJ2-1	CASSLDSAHNNNEQFF	TGTGCCAGCAGTTTGGATAGCGCCCACAATAACAATGAGCAGTTCTTC
-	few	TRBV6-5	TRBJ2-1	CASRYYESSYNEQFF	TGTGCCAGCAGATATTACGAGAGCTCCTACAATGAGCAGTTCTTC
TRBD2	few	TRBV7-3	TRBJ2-1	CASSLFGATSGRDNEQFF	TGTGCCAGCAGCTTATTCGGGGCGACTAGCGGGAGGGACAATGAGCAGTTCTTC
TRBD1	few	TRBV12-3/TRBV12-4	TRBJ2-3	CASSRWDRDLDTQYF	TGTGCCAGCAGTCGTTGGGACAGGGATTTAGATACGCAGTATTTT
-	many	TRBV2	TRBJ2-7	CASRYTRGEQYF	TGTGCCAGCAGGTATACTAGAGGCGAGCAGTACTTC
-	many	TRBV28	TRBJ2-4	CASSLSAKNIQYF	TGTGCCAGCAGTCTCAGCGCGAAAAACATTCAGTACTTC
TRBD2	-	TRBV25-1	TRBJ2-3	CASRSGGAATDTQYF	TGTGCCAGCCGTAGCGGGGGGGCGGCGACAGATACGCAGTATTTT
-	few	TRBV7-9	TRBJ2-7	CASSGVGERVAYEQYF	TGTGCCAGCAGCGGGGTAGGGGAGCGGGTCGCATACGAGCAGTACTTC
TRBD1	many	TRBV12-3/TRBV12-4	TRBJ1-6	CASSSGTENSPLHF	TGTGCCAGCAGCTCCGGGACAGAAAATTCACCCCTCCACTTT
-	few	TRBV5-1	TRBJ2-1	CASSFKVEADEQFF	TGCGCCAGCAGCTTCAAAGTTGAGGCCGATGAGCAGTTCTTC
-	-	TRBV7-2	TRBJ2-7	CASSQAYELYF	TGTGCCAGCAGCCAGGCTTACGAGCTGTACTTC
-	few	TRBV20-1	TRBJ2-6	CSASYPGANVLTF	TGCAGTGCTAGTTACCCCGGGGCCAACGTCCTGACTTTC
-	many	TRBV7-2	TRBJ1-2	CASSLDFRGFSYGYTF	TGTGCCAGCAGTCTGGATTTCCGGGGTTTTTCTTATGGCTACACCTTC
-	few	TRBV7-2	TRBJ2-5	CASSLTFAGQETQYF	TGTGCCAGCAGCTTAACTTTTGCGGGCCAAGAGACCCAGTACTTC
-	few	TRBV6-5	TRBJ2-7	CASSYLAPPDYEQYF	TGTGCCAGCAGTTACTTGGCCCCGCCGGATTACGAGCAGTACTTC
-	few	TRBV4-3	TRBJ2-1	CASSQVRLSKDGGLSYNEQFF	TGCGCCAGCAGCCAAGTCCGTCTAAGTAAGGATGGCGGCCTCTCCTACAATGAGCAGTTCTTC